Shown below are 8 T cell receptor beta chains from a single sample sequenced in a study of shared clonotypes between healthy human individuals. Profiled with immunoSEQ multiplex PCR; TCRdb holds only in-frame clones, not every one. The data contain roughly 320,000 clones, around 87% of them singletons. Sequencing was done on a sample of memory CD8+ T cells sorted from blood. The subset: CD45RO+ cells pooled with CCR7-negative TemRA cells. Receptors were obtained from a man between 18 and 29 years old in good health.

The chain has TRBV18 and TRBJ2-3; D is unclear. Germline CDR1 and CDR2: KGHSH and LQKENI. The ends were cut back, 3 bases at V and 0 bases at J, with 13 bases in the middle. CDR3 length: 16 residues. In DNA, the CDR3 is TGTGCCAGCTCACCTTTAGGACGCCCTAGCACAGATACGCAGTATTTT. It codes for CASSPLGRPSTDTQYF. Full variable domain (missing parts from reference TRBV18 and TRBJ2-3): NAGVMQNPRHLVRRRGQEARLRCSPMKGHSHVYWYRQLPEEGLKFMVYLQKENIIDESGMPKERFSAEFPKEGPSILRIQQVVRGDSAAYFCASSPLGRPSTDTQYFGPGTRLTVL.

The chain joins TRBV11-2 to TRBJ2-3, with 12 bases aligning to TRBD2. Per germline, CDR1 SGHAT and CDR2 FQNNGV. The CDR3 has 16 residues. Trimming at V came to 3 bases and at J to 4 bases, leaving 5 bases not matched to a gene. CDR3 protein: CASSFPTSGSADTQYF. CDR3 bases: TGTGCCAGCAGCTTCCCGACTAGCGGGAGTGCAGATACGCAGTATTTT.

The chain links TRBV7-9 to TRBJ2-1, with 11 bases matching TRBD2. CDR1 is SEHNR and CDR2 is FQNEAQ in the germline V gene (reference sequence). The V segment lost 1 base and the J segment 8 bases; nucleotides outside the gene matches: 7. The length of the CDR3 is 16 residues. CDR3 nucleotides: TGTGCCAGCAGCTTAGGTCGACTAGCGGGACCGTATGAGCAGTTCTTC. Translating gives CASSLGRLAGPYEQFF.

This clone appeared once. The chain couples TRBV20-1 to TRBJ2-7; D ambiguous. Per germline, CDR1 DFQATT and CDR2 SNEGSKA (reference sequence). V was cut by 3 bases and J by 4 bases, with 7 bases left in between. The CDR3 loop spans 11 amino acids. CDR3 in DNA: TGCAGTGCTAGTCCCGAGTACGAGCAGTACTTC. Its protein is CSASPEYEQYF.

The chain has TRBV6-5 and TRBJ2-7; D remains unclear. The CDR3 contains 15 residues. Per the germline V gene, CDR1 is MNHEY and CDR2 is SVGAGI. Deletions cut 6 bases from V and 0 bases from J, with 15 bases between. CDR3 region: CASSQGIGASYEQYF. DNA for the CDR3: TGTGCCAGCAGCCAAGGGATCGGCGCCTCCTACGAGCAGTACTTC.

The chain links TRBV28 to TRBJ1-1, with D unclear. With 2 bases removed from V and 5 bases from J, the gap between germline ends came to 3 bases. The CDR3 spans 11 residues. Germline assignment: CDR1 MDHEN and CDR2 SYDVKM. CDR3 protein: CASSLMTEAFF. In nucleotides, the CDR3 is TGTGCCAGCAGTTTAATGACTGAAGCTTTCTTT.

A note on this clone: Compared with germline, one end of the junction differs, possibly owing to a read error. The V and J genes are TRBV18 and TRBJ2-1; 9 bases align to TRBD2. This CDR3 is built from 17 residues. Germline V gene data show CDR1 as KGHSH and CDR2 as LQKENI. CDR3 sequence reads: CASSLTTSGGTYNEQFF. In nucleotides, the CDR3 is TGTGCCAGCTCACTGACTACAAGCGGGGGGACCTATAATGAGCAGTTCTTC.

The J gene is TRBJ1-2, the V gene TRBV28; D uncertain. Germline values: CDR1 MDHEN, CDR2 SYDVKM. The CDR3 sequence is 15 residues long. Trimming left V 6 bases short and J 1 base short, with 15 bases between. CDR3 amino acids: CASRDYGDRNYGYTF. DNA of the CDR3: TGTGCCAGCAGGGATTACGGTGATCGTAACTATGGCTACACCTTC.